Following are 31 T cell receptor beta chains from one sample sequenced in a study of blood T cells in healthy people across ages. For the second PCR, which ran for about 6 to 11 cycles, a sample-barcoded 5' primer and a J-beta primer mix were used. One entry per CDR3 protein results from TCRdb running MiXCR on the 5' RACE reads. The data contain over 1,200,000 distinct CDR3 sequences, approximately 59% of them seen just once; the ten biggest clones take up more than 6%. The sequenced sample consisted of blood. These receptors were taken from a man between 18 and 35 years old in good health.

This CDR3 is CASSFRVGYEQYF. DNA for the CDR3: TGTGCCAGCAGCTTTAGGGTTGGTTACGAGCAGTACTTC. The rearrangement joins TRBV7-9 to TRBJ2-7, with D hard to call. Between the trimmed V and J ends, which lost 3 bases and 4 bases, there was a span of 10 bases. From germline, CDR1 is SEHNR and CDR2 FQNEAQ (reference sequence). The CDR3 runs 13 residues.

A few counts support this clonotype. The chain links TRBV25-1 to TRBJ2-7; TRBD1 is a possible D gene (5 bases). Germline-derived CDR1 and CDR2 are MGHDK and SYGVNS. The V gene lost 5 bases and the J gene lost 4 bases, with 18 bases spanning the gap. CDR3 length: 15 amino acids. The CDR3 DNA sequence: TGTGCCAGCAGTCCTCAGACAGATATAGTATACGAGCAGTACTTC. Translation gives CASSPQTDIVYEQYF.

This clonotype showed up just once. A junction end diverges from the germline sequence, so it may reflect a read error. The chain couples TRBV20-1 to TRBJ2-3, with 8 bases matching TRBD1. This CDR3 contains 14 residues. CDR1 and CDR2 (germline): DFQATT, SNEGSKA (reference sequence). The CDR3 DNA reads as TGCAGTGCCAGGACAGGGTATATCCCAGATGCGCAGTATTTT. Encoded protein: CSARTGYIPDAQYF.

The chain joins TRBV12-3 or TRBV12-4 to TRBJ2-1; D is possibly TRBD1 or TRBD2 (6 bases each). The CDR3 totals 18 residues. With 5 bases removed from V and 4 bases from J, the gap between germline ends came to 24 bases. The CDR3, as DNA: TGTGCCAGCAGTGGTGGGGGGCCCCGCACCCGGCTTTACAATGAGCAGTTCTTC. Its translation is CASSGGGPRTRLYNEQFF.

The V and J genes are TRBV7-2 and TRBJ1-2, with 9 bases lining up with TRBD1. The CDR3 runs to 15 residues. V was clipped by 0 bases and J by 8 bases; unmatched bases: 7. Germline lookup yields CDR1 SGHTA and CDR2 FQGNSA. CDR3 in DNA: TGTGCCAGCAGCTTAGCGGGACAGGGAATCGACGGCTACACCTTC. This codes for CASSLAGQGIDGYTF.

The chain is built from TRBV13 and TRBJ1-6, with 10 nucleotides matching TRBD1. V lost 0 bases and J lost 8; bases outside the gene matches: 1. The CDR3 sequence is 15 residues long. Germline V gives CDR1 PRHDT, CDR2 FYEKMQ (reference sequence). Written as DNA, the CDR3 is TGTGCCAGCAGCTTAGGAGGGACAGGGGATTCACCCCTCCACTTT. Translation: CASSLGGTGDSPLHF.

This clonotype was seen at least ten times. This rearrangement joins TRBV27 to TRBJ1-6; 9 bases are a match to TRBD1. Germline CDR1 and CDR2: MNHEY and SMNVEV (reference sequence). J lost 10 bases, V lost 3 bases, and 7 bases had no gene match. The CDR3 loop spans 15 amino acids. CDR3 protein: CASSFPDRGDSPLHF. The DNA of the CDR3 is TGTGCCAGCAGTTTCCCGGACAGGGGAGACTCACCCCTCCACTTT.

In this sample, this clonotype turned up a few times. The CDR3 reads CASSDRGLANNEQFF. DNA of the CDR3: TGTGCCAGCAGCGATAGGGGACTAGCGAACAATGAGCAGTTCTTC. V and J are TRBV7-2 and TRBJ2-1, with 10 bases matching TRBD2. Germline V CDR1 and CDR2: SGHTA, FQGNSA. Unmatched junction bases numbered 6, after V lost 5 bases and J lost 5 bases. The CDR3 sequence is 15 residues long.

The chain employs TRBV7-2 and TRBJ2-5; a possible D gene is TRBD1 (6 bases). Trimming removed 5 bases at V and 2 bases at J, with 12 bases between. The CDR3 spans 14 residues. In germline, CDR1 is SGHTA, CDR2 FQGNSA. This CDR3 is CASSPGHQQETQYF. In DNA form, the CDR3 reads TGTGCCAGCAGCCCGGGACACCAGCAAGAGACCCAGTACTTC.

This chain links TRBV14 with TRBJ1-5; no definite D call. Trimming removed 4 bases from V and 4 bases from J, with 11 bases in between. The CDR3 has 14 residues. Germline CDR1 reads SGHDN; CDR2 reads FVKESK. CDR3 protein: CASSLRPTNQPQHF. The CDR3 bases are TGTGCCAGCAGCCTTAGACCGACGAATCAGCCCCAGCATTTT. Full variable domain (outside the CDR3, taken from reference TRBV14 and TRBJ1-5): EAGVTQFPSHSVIEKGQTVTLRCDPISGHDNLYWYRRVMGKEIKFLLHFVKESKQDESGMPNNRFLAERTGGTYSTLKVQPAELEDSGVYFCASSLRPTNQPQHFGDGTRLSIL.

The CDR3 DNA sequence: TGCGCCAGCAGCCAGTTTAGCGGGGATCAAGAGACCCAGTACTTC. This codes for CASSQFSGDQETQYF. The chain couples TRBV4-1 to TRBJ2-5, with 8 nucleotides matching TRBD2. Germline values: CDR1 MGHRA, CDR2 YSYEKL. The CDR3 sequence is 15 residues long. The junction had 5 bases not matched to a gene; V was cut back by 3 bases and J by 2 bases.

For this clonotype: In this CDR3 the conserved last residue, phenylalanine or tryptophan, is missing, so a read error is likely. The chain carries TRBV20-1 and TRBJ2-3; D not certain. The CDR3 is made up of 12 amino acids. With 6 bases removed from V and 2 bases from J, the gap between germline ends came to 9 bases. Germline V gene data show CDR1 as DFQATT and CDR2 as SNEGSKA (reference sequence). The CDR3 loop reads CSALGITDTQYL. The CDR3 DNA follows: TGCAGTGCCCTTGGGATCACAGATACGCAGTATTTA.

Note on this clonotype: A junction boundary mismatches the germline segment, possibly from a read error. The chain couples TRBV25-1 to TRBJ2-7, with TRBD1 identical over 10 bases. Germline loops: CDR1 MGHDK, CDR2 SYGVNS. The CDR3 runs 15 residues. DNA of the CDR3: TGTGTCAGCAGTGAATACGGGACAGGGGACTACGAGCAGTACTTC. This gives the protein CVSSEYGTGDYEQYF.

J is TRBJ2-2 and V is TRBV6-5; no firm D call. The CDR3 is 13 residues long. Germline V gives CDR1 MNHEY, CDR2 SVGAGI. Trimming shortened V by 6 bases and J by 4 bases, and 9 bases separated the two germline ends. CDR3 sequence reads: CASRRDTTGELFF. The CDR3 DNA sequence: TGTGCCAGCAGGAGAGACACCACCGGGGAGCTGTTTTTT.

This clonotype was picked up a small number of times. The chain joins TRBV5-1 to TRBJ2-5, with 7 bases fitting TRBD1. V was clipped by 0 bases and J by 5 bases; unmatched bases: 7. From germline, CDR1 is SGHRS and CDR2 YFSETQ. This CDR3 contains 15 residues. CDR3 sequence (DNA): TGCGCCAGCAGCTTGGTGGTCAGGGGGTACGAGACCCAGTACTTC. Translating gives CASSLVVRGYETQYF. Complete variable domain (other parts from reference TRBV5-1 and TRBJ2-5): KAGVTQTPRYLIKTRGQQVTLSCSPISGHRSVSWYQQTPGQGLQFLFEYFSETQRNKGNFPGRFSGRQFSNSRSEMNVSTLELGDSALYLCASSLVVRGYETQYFGPGTRLLVL.

J is TRBJ1-2 and V is TRBV21-1; no check of the table's D call, TRBD1, against the DNA was made. TRBV21-1 is given as a pseudogene. This CDR3 has 18 residues. CDR3 in amino acids: CASSNSWGRRREGNGYTF. CDR3 DNA: TGTGCCAGCAGCAATTCCTGGGGCCGGCGCAGGGAAGGGAACGGCTACACCTTC.

This clonotype was observed once. This chain uses TRBV6-6 with TRBJ2-3; tentatively, D is TRBD2 (7 bases). Germline CDR1 and CDR2: MNHNY and SVGAGI (reference sequence). The length of the CDR3 is 14 residues. Trimming removed 5 bases from V and 6 bases from J, with 15 bases in between. The DNA for the CDR3 is TGTGCCAGCAGTCCGCTCGGGGGGCTGGATACGCAGTATTTT. Amino acid sequence: CASSPLGGLDTQYF.

This clonotype was observed a few times. The V call is TRBV28, the J call TRBJ2-7; D perhaps matches TRBD1 (5 bases). The CDR3 runs 15 residues. Germline CDR1 is MDHEN and CDR2 is SYDVKM. V shed 2 bases and J shed 2 bases, with 13 bases lying between them. CDR3 amino acids: CASSLITGSTYEQYF. The CDR3 DNA reads as TGTGCCAGCAGTTTAATTACAGGCTCCACCTACGAGCAGTACTTC. Complete variable domain (other parts from reference TRBV28 and TRBJ2-7): DVKVTQSSRYLVKRTGEKVFLECVQDMDHENMFWYRQDPGLGLRLIYFSYDVKMKEKGDIPEGYSVSREKKERFSLILESASTNQTSMYLCASSLITGSTYEQYFGPGTRLTVT.

V is TRBV3-1 and J is TRBJ2-7; D possibly corresponds to TRBD2 (5 bases). Trimming pared 3 bases from V and 2 bases from J, leaving 11 bases between. Germline loops: CDR1 LGHDT, CDR2 YNNKEL (reference sequence). The length of the CDR3 is 14 residues. The CDR3 is CASSHADGTYEQYF. Here the CDR3 DNA reads TGTGCCAGCAGCCATGCGGACGGGACCTACGAGCAGTACTTC.

This chain connects TRBV29-1 to TRBJ2-1; D possibly uses TRBD1 or TRBD2 (5 bases each). The length of the CDR3 is 14 residues. Germline V gene lookup returns CDR1 SQVTM and CDR2 ANQGSEA. V was clipped by 6 bases and J by 4 bases, with 16 bases between them. CDR3 protein: CSVALWDVYNEQFF. In DNA, the CDR3 is TGCAGCGTAGCCTTGTGGGACGTTTACAATGAGCAGTTCTTC.

The chain is built from TRBV6-6 and TRBJ2-1, with 11 bases matching TRBD1. The CDR3 loop spans 13 amino acids. The germline gives CDR1 MNHNY, CDR2 SVGAGI (reference sequence). The J segment lost 9 bases and the V segment lost 5 bases, leaving 3 bases of the junction unmatched. The CDR3, as DNA: TGTGCCAGCAGTAGGACAGGGGGCCGTGAGCAGTTCTTC. The encoded protein is CASSRTGGREQFF.

A remark on this clonotype: One end of the junction is discordant with germline, which a read error may explain. CDR3 amino acids: CAGSQVKSDTQYF. The CDR3 DNA follows: TGTGCCGGCAGCCAAGTAAAGTCAGATACGCAGTATTTT. The rearrangement joins TRBV3-1 to TRBJ2-3; D gene ambiguous. Germline loops: CDR1 LGHDT, CDR2 YNNKEL (reference sequence). The CDR3 sequence is 13 residues long.

This clonotype appeared a few times. The genes are TRBV20-1 and TRBJ2-4; D possibly corresponds to TRBD2 (6 bases). The V gene lost 2 bases and the J gene lost 13 bases, with 15 bases spanning the gap. Germline values: CDR1 DFQATT, CDR2 SNEGSKA (reference sequence). The CDR3 runs to 12 residues. The CDR3 spells CSARPPQREQYF. The CDR3 DNA reads TGCAGTGCTAGACCCCCCCAACGGGAGCAGTACTTC.

This chain links TRBV9 with TRBJ2-1; weak D call: TRBD2 (5 bases). The CDR3 length is 13 residues. Deletions cut 0 bases from V and 5 bases from J, with 6 bases between. CDR1 is SGDLS, CDR2 YYNGEE, per germline. The CDR3 DNA follows: TGTGCCAGCAGCGTAGACGGGGACAATGAGCAGTTCTTC. Protein product: CASSVDGDNEQFF. Filled out from reference TRBV9 and TRBJ2-1, the complete variable domain reads DSGVTQTPKHLITATGQRVTLRCSPRSGDLSVYWYQQSLDQGLQFLIQYYNGEERAKGNILERFSAQQFPDLHSELNLSSLELGDSALYFCASSVDGDNEQFFGPGTRLTVL.

V usage is TRBV4-1 and J usage is TRBJ2-3; 13 bases agree with TRBD2. This CDR3 has 15 amino acids. CDR1 and CDR2 from the germline V gene are MGHRA and YSYEKL. Trimming cost V 3 bases and J 6 bases; bases outside gene matches: 3. The CDR3 nucleotides read TGCGCCAGCAGCCAGCGACTAGCGGGAGGCGATACGCAGTATTTT. As protein: CASSQRLAGGDTQYF.

This clonotype was seen only a few times. CDR3 residues: CASSLSVTKSYEQYF. In DNA form, the CDR3 reads TGTGCCAGCAGCTTAAGTGTGACAAAGTCCTACGAGCAGTACTTC. The chain joins TRBV7-2 to TRBJ2-7, with D hard to call. The CDR3 spans 15 residues. The germline V gene encodes CDR1 SGHTA and CDR2 FQGNSA. Trimming removed 2 bases at V and 1 base at J, with 12 bases between.

This clonotype was observed a few times. The chain has TRBV5-1 and TRBJ2-7; D is ambiguous. CDR1 and CDR2 from the germline V gene are SGHRS and YFSETQ. There are 11 residues in the CDR3. Trimming pared 4 bases from V and 12 bases from J, leaving 14 bases between. The CDR3 bases are TGCGCCAGCAGCGAAACTACTACGTGGTACTTC. Residues: CASSETTTWYF.

In this sample, this clonotype turned up a few times. The J gene is TRBJ1-2, the V gene TRBV7-9; maybe TRBD1 (6 bases). CDR3 length: 13 amino acids. The V end lost 5 bases, the J end lost 3 bases, and 10 bases lay between the germline ends. From germline, CDR1 is SEHNR and CDR2 FQNEAQ (reference sequence). The CDR3: CASSPDSYYGYTF. The CDR3 coding sequence is TGTGCCAGCAGCCCGGACAGTTACTATGGCTACACCTTC.

This CDR3 reads CASSLGTFASYEQYF. The CDR3 region has the DNA TGTGCCAGCAGCTTGGGGACATTCGCCTCCTACGAGCAGTACTTC. The V gene is TRBV11-2, the J gene TRBJ2-7; perhaps TRBD1 as D (6 bases). Germline lookup yields CDR1 SGHAT and CDR2 FQNNGV. There are 15 residues in the CDR3. V dropped 3 bases and J dropped 0 bases, with 12 bases sitting between them.

The chain is built from TRBV25-1 and TRBJ1-1, with D hard to call. The germline V gene has CDR1 MGHDK and CDR2 SYGVNS. V lost 3 bases to trimming and J lost 6 bases, with 8 bases between them. The CDR3 totals 12 residues. The CDR3 DNA reads TGTGCCAGCAGTGAGACGGAGGCTGAAGCTTTCTTT. It codes for CASSETEAEAFF.

CDR3: CSARAEGTEAFF. The DNA of the CDR3 is TGCAGTGCTAGAGCGGAGGGCACTGAAGCTTTCTTT. V gene TRBV20-1 combines with J gene TRBJ1-1; D is undetermined. Germline CDR1 reads DFQATT; CDR2 reads SNEGSKA (reference sequence). Trimming removed 1 base from V and 4 bases from J, with 7 bases in between. The length of the CDR3 is 12 residues.